This note documents a single T cell receptor (beta chain) sequence. A clone one base away is much larger, so this may be a read error. Then a second PCR, running roughly 7 to 11 cycles, was carried out with a sample-barcoded 5' primer and a J-beta primer mix. TCRdb recomputed calls from the 5' RACE reads with MiXCR, one row per CDR3 protein. The sample has fewer than 900,000 distinct CDR3 sequences, around 36% seen once; the top ten hold 10% to 15%. The sample is drawn from a study of blood T cells in healthy people across ages. V was cut by 3 bases and J by 1 base, with 9 bases left in between. The CDR3 spans 14 residues.

This clonotype was sampled from a man between 18 and 29 years old in good health. The sample taken for sequencing was blood. The chain joins TRBV12-3 or TRBV12-4 to TRBJ2-5; D is ambiguous. The CDR3 loop is CASSLCSPQETQYF. CDR3 in DNA: TGTGCCAGCAGTTTGTGTAGCCCCCAAGAGACCCAGTACTTC.